These 27 T cell receptor beta chains share one sample of origin, sequenced in a study of T cell repertoires in cytomegalovirus infection. Each CDR3 protein is one row after TCRdb ran MiXCR on the reads. The sample records about 830,000 distinct CDR3 sequences, approximately 32% being singletons. No antigen has been identified for these receptors. This specimen consisted of cultured CD8+ T cells from PBMCs, obtained from culture after CMV antigen stimulation. These receptor sequences come from a human donor in good health (CMV status not recorded). Some clones in this sample may be carry-over from other donors' samples.

This clonotype has a count of ten or more. The chain joins TRBV6-2 or TRBV6-3 to TRBJ2-1, with 12 bases matching TRBD2. V lost 0 bases, J lost 0 bases, and 6 bases stayed unmatched. Germline V lookup: CDR1 MNHEY, CDR2 SVGEGT. The length of the CDR3 is 19 residues. In nucleotides, the CDR3 is TGTGCCAGCAGTTACTCGACTAGCGGGGGCGACAGCTCCTACAATGAGCAGTTCTTC. Translation gives CASSYSTSGGDSSYNEQFF.

This chain uses TRBV7-3 with TRBJ1-6; the D is unclear. V shed 2 bases and J shed 6 bases, with 5 bases lying between them. The CDR3 totals 13 residues. Looked up from germline, CDR1 is SGHTA and CDR2 is FQGTGA. The CDR3 loop reads CASSLEPNSPLHF. CDR3 nucleotide sequence: TGTGCCAGCAGCTTAGAGCCTAATTCACCCCTCCACTTT.

J is TRBJ2-5 and V is TRBV20-1, with TRBD2 identical over 7 bases. CDR3 length equals 13 residues. V lost 5 bases to trimming and J lost 3 bases; unmatched junction nucleotides: 6. Germline-derived CDR1 and CDR2 are DFQATT and SNEGSKA (reference sequence). The CDR3 loop reads CSAAGTKEETQYF. As DNA, the CDR3 is TGCAGTGCTGCCGGGACTAAGGAAGAGACCCAGTACTTC.

This clonotype occurred a few times. This chain uses TRBV19 with TRBJ1-4; TRBD1 might be the D (5 bases). The V end was cut by 10 bases, the J end by 12 bases, with 15 bases between. The CDR3 spans 11 residues. Per the germline V gene, CDR1 is LNHDA and CDR2 is SQIVND (reference sequence). This chain's CDR3 is CATSGLGELFF. The CDR3 DNA follows: TGTGCCACTTCCGGGCTGGGGGAACTGTTTTTT.

J is TRBJ2-7 and V is TRBV15; 7 bases match TRBD1. Per the germline V gene, CDR1 is LNHNV and CDR2 is YYDKDF (reference sequence). The CDR3 spans 14 residues. V was clipped by 1 base and J by 0 bases; unmatched bases: 0. The CDR3 DNA follows: TGTGCCACCAGCAGAGGGGACAGCTCCTACGAGCAGTACTTC. This translates into CATSRGDSSYEQYF.

In this sample, this clonotype turned up a few times. The V and J genes are TRBV7-9 and TRBJ2-5; weak D call: TRBD2 (5 bases). Trimming shortened V by 1 base and J by 4 bases, and 10 bases separated the two germline ends. Germline loops: CDR1 SEHNR, CDR2 FQNEAQ (reference sequence). The CDR3 is made up of 14 amino acids. The CDR3 DNA reads as TGTGCCAGCAGCTTAGACTGGCTAGCAGAGACCCAGTACTTC. It is translated as CASSLDWLAETQYF.

This clonotype was seen only a few times. This chain uses TRBV7-8 with TRBJ1-2, with 8 bases aligning to TRBD1. The germline gives CDR1 SGHVS, CDR2 FQNEAQ. CDR3 length: 15 amino acids. V was pared by 6 bases and J by 1 base, with 7 bases of the junction left unmatched. The CDR3 spells CASSTGGVGNYGYTF. DNA for the CDR3: TGTGCCAGCAGTACAGGGGGGGTCGGTAACTATGGCTACACCTTC.

At least ten counts were recorded for this clonotype. The chain recombines TRBV5-6 with TRBJ2-5, with D perhaps TRBD2 (5 bases). Trimming cost V 4 bases and J 8 bases, with 12 bases left between them. The CDR3 spans 12 residues. Germline V lookup: CDR1 SGHDT, CDR2 YYEEEE. The CDR3 nucleotides are TGTGCCAGCAGCGTGGCCACGGGAACCCAGTACTTC. Its translation is CASSVATGTQYF.

This clonotype was observed a handful of times. The V call is TRBV7-6, the J call TRBJ2-1; 11 bases fit TRBD2. The V gene end was trimmed by 2 bases and the J gene end by 6 bases; junction bases not matched to a gene: 3. There are 15 residues in the CDR3. Looked up from germline, CDR1 is SGHVS and CDR2 is FNYEAQ. CDR3 bases: TGTGCCAGCAGCTTAAGCGGACTAGCGGGCAATGAGCAGTTCTTC. This sequence encodes CASSLSGLAGNEQFF.

The rearrangement uses TRBV2 and TRBJ2-4, with 8 bases fitting TRBD1. The CDR3 is 17 amino acids. Germline V gene sequence: CDR1 SNHLY, CDR2 FYNNEI. J gave up 1 base and V 4 bases, and 9 bases lay outside the gene matches. The CDR3 region is CASSAPGQAFAKNIQYF. CDR3 DNA: TGTGCCAGCAGTGCTCCGGGACAGGCTTTTGCCAAAAACATTCAGTACTTC.

This rearrangement joins TRBV6-2 or TRBV6-3 to TRBJ2-2; D remains unclear. The CDR3 runs to 15 residues. The germline V and J ends were trimmed by 6 bases and 2 bases, with 13 bases remaining between them. Germline V gives CDR1 MNHEY, CDR2 SVGEGT. For the CDR3, the DNA is TGTGCCAGCAGCTACCCCGGAGCTAACACCGGGGAGCTGTTTTTT. This gives the protein CASSYPGANTGELFF.

CDR3: CASSQVNSRQNTEAFF. CDR3 nucleotide sequence: TGCGCCAGCAGCCAAGTTAACAGCAGACAGAACACTGAAGCTTTCTTT. The rearrangement uses TRBV4-1 and TRBJ1-1, with D hard to call. Trimming left V 1 base short and J 1 base short, with 13 bases between. Germline CDR1 is MGHRA and CDR2 is YSYEKL. This CDR3 spans 16 amino acids.

V is TRBV6-2 or TRBV6-3 and J is TRBJ1-1; a weak D match, TRBD1 (5 bases). In germline, CDR1 is MNHEY, CDR2 SVGEGT. This CDR3 is built from 15 residues. V was cut by 5 bases and J by 4 bases, with 17 bases left in between. The CDR3 loop reads CASSVPGRVGTEAFF. In DNA form, the CDR3 reads TGTGCCAGCAGTGTCCCAGGGAGGGTTGGCACTGAAGCTTTCTTT.

This clonotype appeared a few times. J is TRBJ2-5 and V is TRBV12-3 or TRBV12-4; D might be TRBD2 (5 bases). Trimming left V 5 bases short and J 7 bases short, with 5 bases between. The CDR3 length is 10 residues. CDR3 sequence: CASSGRTQYF. In DNA, the CDR3 is TGTGCCAGCAGTGGGAGGACCCAGTACTTC.

This clonotype was found a few times. The V and J genes are TRBV9 and TRBJ2-1; possibly TRBD2 for D (5 bases). Germline CDR1 is SGDLS and CDR2 is YYNGEE. CDR3 length: 16 amino acids. The ends were cut back, 4 bases at V and 4 bases at J, with 18 bases in the middle. CDR3 sequence: CASSHPIAGHYNEQFF. CDR3 sequence (DNA): TGTGCCAGCAGCCACCCGATTGCGGGCCATTACAATGAGCAGTTCTTC.

CDR3 sequence: CAISESISGANVLTF. In nucleotides, the CDR3 is TGTGCCATCAGTGAGTCGATCTCCGGGGCCAACGTCCTGACTTTC. The rearrangement joins TRBV10-3 to TRBJ2-6, with D unresolved. This CDR3 spans 15 amino acids. Trimming stripped 0 bases from V and 4 bases from J, with 7 bases between. The V gene's germline CDR1 is ENHRY and CDR2 SYGVKD.

This clonotype was found once. A far larger clone is off by one base, so a read error is likely. The chain uses TRBV7-2 and TRBJ2-3; no firm D call. CDR3 length: 12 amino acids. CDR1 is SGHTA and CDR2 is FQGNSA in the germline V gene. The CDR3 DNA reads as TGTGTCAGCAGCTTAGCCACAGATACGCAGTATTTT. It yields the protein CVSSLATDTQYF.

The chain is built from TRBV27 and TRBJ2-3; the D gene is possibly TRBD1 (5 bases). Per germline, CDR1 MNHEY and CDR2 SMNVEV (reference sequence). The CDR3 extends over 18 amino acids. Deletions cut 4 bases from V and 4 bases from J, with 24 bases between. The CDR3 loop reads CASSSYWAGSTYADTQYF. CDR3 DNA sequence: TGTGCCAGCAGTTCTTATTGGGCAGGGTCGACGTATGCAGATACGCAGTATTTT.

V usage is TRBV5-7 and J usage is TRBJ2-7; D ambiguous. Being an ORF, TRBV5-7 has a function that is uncertain. Trimming took 2 bases from V and 7 from J, leaving 10 bases between them. The CDR3 loop spans 12 amino acids. The CDR3 is CASSFRLREQYV. For the CDR3, the DNA is TGTGCCAGCAGCTTTCGCCTTAGGGAGCAGTACGTC.

This clonotype has just a few counts. V usage is TRBV7-9 and J usage is TRBJ2-2, with unresolved D. The CDR3 is 16 amino acids. V gave up 5 bases and J gave up 0 bases, with 13 bases separating them. The germline gives CDR1 SEHNR, CDR2 FQNEAQ (reference sequence). This CDR3 reads CASSPADGPNTGELFF. The CDR3, as DNA: TGTGCCAGCAGCCCGGCGGACGGCCCGAACACCGGGGAGCTGTTTTTT.

The chain joins TRBV19 to TRBJ2-2; TRBD1 might be the D (5 bases). Trimming pared 5 bases from V and 4 bases from J, leaving 14 bases between. The CDR3 totals 15 residues. Germline CDR1 reads LNHDA; CDR2 reads SQIVND (reference sequence). The CDR3 sequence is CASSLTGFGTGELFF. The DNA for the CDR3 is TGTGCCAGTAGTTTAACAGGCTTTGGCACCGGGGAGCTGTTTTTT.

The sample holds many counts of this clonotype. The V gene is TRBV11-1, the J gene TRBJ2-7; 7 bases match TRBD1. V gave up 2 bases and J gave up 2 bases; unmatched junction bases: 12. CDR1 and CDR2 from the germline V gene are SGHAT and FQDESV (reference sequence). The CDR3 totals 17 residues. The DNA of the CDR3 is TGTGCCAGCAGCTTATGCTCCCTCGGGACAGACGCCTACGAGCAGTACGTC. Its translation is CASSLCSLGTDAYEQYV.

The chain links TRBV29-1 to TRBJ2-7; 9 bases are a match to TRBD1. Germline V gene lookup returns CDR1 SQVTM and CDR2 ANQGSEA. V dropped 6 bases and J dropped 3; count of bases not matched to a gene: 6. The CDR3 spans 13 residues. In nucleotides, the CDR3 is TGCAGCGTATCCGGGACAGGGAGCTACGAGCAGTACTTC. Translation gives CSVSGTGSYEQYF.

The sample holds one count of this clonotype. This rearrangement joins TRBV29-1 to TRBJ1-2; TRBD1 is a possible D gene (5 bases). Trimming took 4 bases from V and 3 from J, leaving 12 bases between them. Germline loops: CDR1 SQVTM, CDR2 ANQGSEA. The CDR3 length is 13 residues. This CDR3 reads CSVGGTEDYGYTF. In DNA, the CDR3 is TGCAGCGTTGGTGGGACGGAGGACTATGGCTACACCTTC.

This clonotype was recorded once. This chain connects TRBV6-5 to TRBJ2-1, with 8 bases aligning to TRBD1. Germline V CDR1 and CDR2: MNHEY, SVGAGI. This CDR3 region has 18 residues. V gave up 6 bases and J gave up 2 bases; unmatched junction bases: 15. CDR3 protein: CASRVRSFTGGPYNEQFF. CDR3 nucleotides: TGTGCCAGCAGGGTACGATCTTTTACAGGGGGGCCCTACAATGAGCAGTTCTTC.

The chain is built from TRBV4-1 and TRBJ2-5; TRBD2 might be the D (5 bases). This CDR3 is built from 16 residues. Germline V CDR1 and CDR2: MGHRA, YSYEKL. The germline V and J ends were trimmed by 3 bases and 5 bases, with 19 bases remaining between them. Here the CDR3 reads CASSHPSIGVEETQYF. The CDR3 DNA reads as TGCGCCAGCAGCCACCCATCGATCGGGGTAGAGGAGACCCAGTACTTC.

This clonotype showed up many times. The chain links TRBV7-6 to TRBJ2-7, with a weak D call TRBD2 (5 bases). V was shortened by 1 base and J by 4 bases, with 14 bases between the two germline ends. The CDR3 is 15 amino acids. Germline V gene sequence: CDR1 SGHVS, CDR2 FNYEAQ. In DNA, the CDR3 is TGTGCCAGCAGCTTAGATCGGGATCCGGGGTACGAGCAGTACTTC. It specifies CASSLDRDPGYEQYF.